This T cell receptor beta chain was found in a study of blood T cell repertoires in COVID-19. The assay was immunoSEQ multiplex PCR, and TCRdb's table has in-frame clones only and misses some. Of approximately 77,000 clones listed, around 90% are singletons. The sequencing input was peripheral blood. The TCR comes from a man in his fifties with active COVID-19.

CDR3 nucleotide sequence: TGCGCCAGCAGCCAAGATCGACAGTCCTCCTATGGCTACACCTTC. It yields the protein CASSQDRQSSYGYTF. J is TRBJ1-2 and V is TRBV4-1; possible D gene TRBD1, 5 bases. Germline V lookup: CDR1 MGHRA, CDR2 YSYEKL. Trimming stripped 0 bases from V and 4 bases from J, with 12 bases between. The CDR3 is 15 amino acids.